This T cell receptor (beta chain) was sequenced in a study of blood T cell repertoires in COVID-19. Study details: Sites in the United States, Italy and Spain provided acute and convalescent COVID-19 samples. PBMCs, B-cell-depleted T cells, or T cells provided the cDNA or gDNA that made up the material.

Per germline, CDR1 LNHDA and CDR2 SQIVND (reference sequence). The CDR3 is 15 residues long. Unmatched junction bases numbered 8, after V lost 5 bases and J lost 8 bases. This clone was picked up one time. The table came from immunoSEQ multiplex PCR; TCRdb's copy has only in-frame clones and leaves some out. This sample yields 120,000 or so clones, of which about 80% are seen a single time; roughly 6.2% belongs to the top ten. Sequencing input: peripheral blood. The chain combines TRBV19 with TRBJ1-6; 8 positions agree with TRBD1. The receptor's source is a man between 65 and 85 years old with acute or convalescent COVID-19. As DNA, the CDR3 is TGTGCCAGTAGTTTACCAACAGGGGGTGATTCACCCCTCCACTTT. Protein product: CASSLPTGGDSPLHF.